Presented here are 14 T cell receptor beta chains from one specimen sequenced in a study of OX40 agonist ivuxolimab in advanced cancers. Repertoires were generated with immunoSEQ multiplex PCR, while TCRdb's copy carries only in-frame clones and drops some. The sample records about 83,000 clones, less than 85% being singletons. The starting material was CD4+ or CD8+ T cells sorted from blood, obtained in a trial of the OX40 agonist ivuxolimab. The receptors originated from an adult with an advanced solid tumor such as melanoma, head and neck, liver or kidney cancer.

The chain is built from TRBV2 and TRBJ1-2, with D maybe TRBD1 (5 bases). The CDR3 contains 13 residues. Looked up from germline, CDR1 is SNHLY and CDR2 is FYNNEI. Trimming took off 2 bases at V and 7 bases at J, with 11 bases between the two ends. CDR3 DNA sequence: TGTGCCAGCAGTGAAATGGGGGACGGTGGCTACACCTTC. The encoded protein is CASSEMGDGGYTF.

This rearrangement joins TRBV19 to TRBJ1-2, with D possibly matching TRBD1 (6 bases). Trimming pared 6 bases from V and 4 bases from J, leaving 12 bases between. Germline V CDR1 and CDR2: LNHDA, SQIVND (reference sequence). The CDR3 runs 13 residues. This CDR3 is CASRDQGPYGYTF. The CDR3 nucleotides are TGTGCCAGTAGGGACCAGGGGCCCTATGGCTACACCTTC.

The chain joins TRBV7-3 to TRBJ2-1; possibly TRBD1 or TRBD2 for D (5 bases each). The V gene lost 0 bases and the J gene lost 0 bases, with 12 bases spanning the gap. The CDR3 spans 17 residues. Germline V gene sequence: CDR1 SGHTA, CDR2 FQGTGA. CDR3 in amino acids: CASSLTGERLSYNEQFF. DNA for the CDR3: TGTGCCAGCAGCTTAACGGGGGAGCGCCTCTCCTACAATGAGCAGTTCTTC.

This clone occurred once. This chain connects TRBV4-2 to TRBJ2-1, with D possibly being TRBD1 or TRBD2 (6 bases each). Germline V CDR1 and CDR2: LGHNA, YNFKEQ. This CDR3 is 12 amino acids long. V was trimmed by 5 bases and J by 10 bases, leaving 12 bases between them. The CDR3 nucleotides read TGTGCCAGCAGCTTCGGGGGCCCCGAGCAGTTCTTC. It yields the protein CASSFGGPEQFF.

This clone is labeled as medium-sized. V usage is TRBV6-5 and J usage is TRBJ1-5; D is uncertain. V gave up 5 bases and J gave up 4 bases, with 15 bases separating them. The CDR3 is 15 residues long. The germline CDR1 and CDR2 sequences are MNHEY and SVGAGI. Here the CDR3 reads CASSPFGWDNQPQHF. CDR3 nucleotides: TGTGCCAGCAGTCCATTCGGGTGGGATAATCAGCCCCAGCATTTT.

V and J are TRBV28 and TRBJ2-7, with unresolved D. From germline, CDR1 is MDHEN and CDR2 SYDVKM. The CDR3 contains 14 residues. Trimming shortened V by 5 bases and J by 5 bases, and 16 bases separated the two germline ends. In DNA, the CDR3 is TGTGCCAGCAGTATTCCCCCTAGAACCCACGAGCAGTACTTC. Its protein is CASSIPPRTHEQYF.

The V gene is TRBV2, the J gene TRBJ2-2; D gene uncertain. This CDR3 has 14 residues. Germline V gene data show CDR1 as SNHLY and CDR2 as FYNNEI. Trimming removed 2 bases from V and 5 bases from J, with 9 bases in between. Here the CDR3 reads CASSEIRVTGELFF. The CDR3, as DNA: TGTGCCAGCAGTGAAATTCGGGTTACCGGGGAGCTGTTTTTT.

The rearrangement links TRBV27 to TRBJ1-2; maybe TRBD1 (5 bases). CDR1 and CDR2 from the germline V gene are MNHEY and SMNVEV (reference sequence). This CDR3 has 13 residues. V gave up 4 bases and J gave up 4 bases, with 10 bases separating them. The CDR3: CASSSRDGYGYTF. As DNA, the CDR3 is TGTGCCAGCAGTTCCAGGGATGGCTATGGCTACACCTTC.

The chain employs TRBV19 and TRBJ2-7, with 9 bases lining up with TRBD2. The CDR3 length is 15 residues. CDR1 and CDR2 from the germline V gene are LNHDA and SQIVND (reference sequence). V lost 6 bases to trimming and J lost 3 bases; unmatched junction nucleotides: 9. CDR3 region: CASSQAGGSFYEQYF. The CDR3 DNA reads as TGTGCCAGTAGCCAAGCGGGAGGCTCCTTCTACGAGCAGTACTTC.

The CDR3 coding sequence is TGTGCCAGCAGTTTTTTCGGGACGAACACCGGGGAGCTGTTTTTT. Amino acids: CASSFFGTNTGELFF. J is TRBJ2-2 and V is TRBV27; tentative D call: TRBD2 (5 bases). The V end lost 3 bases, the J end lost 0 bases, and 8 bases lay between the germline ends. Germline CDR1 and CDR2: MNHEY and SMNVEV (reference sequence). The CDR3 spans 15 residues.

This chain connects TRBV4-2 to TRBJ2-1; D is perhaps TRBD1 (6 bases). V lost 1 base, J lost 0 bases, and 13 bases lay in between. Germline V CDR1 and CDR2: LGHNA, YNFKEQ. The length of the CDR3 is 17 residues. CDR3 sequence (DNA): TGTGCCAGCAGCCAAGTCGGGACACAGAGCTCCTACAATGAGCAGTTCTTC. This translates into CASSQVGTQSSYNEQFF.

The chain carries TRBV30 and TRBJ1-1; D uncertain. CDR1 is GTSNPN, CDR2 SVGIG, per germline (reference sequence). V was pared by 8 bases and J by 5 bases, with 9 bases between. This CDR3 is 10 amino acids long. CDR3 DNA: TGTGCCCTTCGGAGGACTGAAGCTTTCTTT. Translation: CALRRTEAFF.

The rearrangement links TRBV19 to TRBJ2-3; no reliable D call. This CDR3 region has 18 residues. Germline CDR1 is LNHDA and CDR2 is SQIVND (reference sequence). With 3 bases removed from V and 3 bases from J, the gap between germline ends came to 22 bases. CDR3 nucleotides: TGTGCCAGTAGTATGATTACAACGGGCGGATTGACTACAGATACGCAGTATTTT. It encodes CASSMITTGGLTTDTQYF.

The rearrangement uses TRBV6-5 and TRBJ2-3; D is undetermined. This CDR3 spans 11 amino acids. Trimming cost V 0 bases and J 5 bases, with 0 bases left between them. Germline loops: CDR1 MNHEY, CDR2 SVGAGI. The CDR3 loop reads CASSYSDTQYF. The CDR3 DNA follows: TGTGCCAGCAGTTACTCAGATACGCAGTATTTT.